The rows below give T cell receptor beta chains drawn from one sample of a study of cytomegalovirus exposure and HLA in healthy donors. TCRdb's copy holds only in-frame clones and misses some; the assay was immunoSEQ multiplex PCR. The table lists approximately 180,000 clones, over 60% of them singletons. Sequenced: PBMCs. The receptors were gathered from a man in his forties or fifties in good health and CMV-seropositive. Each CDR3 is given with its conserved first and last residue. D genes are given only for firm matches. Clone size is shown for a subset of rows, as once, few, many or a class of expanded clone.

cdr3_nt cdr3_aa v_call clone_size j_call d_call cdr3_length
TGTGCCAGCAGCCGGGACTACCTCAATGAGCAGTTCTTC CASSRDYLNEQFF TRBV11-3 few TRBJ2-1 TRBD2 13
TGTGCCAGTGGGCGAGCGGGAGCGCGCTACGAGCAGTACTTC CASGRAGARYEQYF TRBV19 few TRBJ2-7 TRBD2 14
TGTGCCAGCAGTTACTCGATAGGACAGGGGTACAATGAGCAGTTCTTC CASSYSIGQGYNEQFF TRBV6-6 NA TRBJ2-1 TRBD1 16
TGTGCCAGCACTTCTCAGGGACAGGGTTCCACTGAAGCTTTCTTT CASTSQGQGSTEAFF TRBV28 few TRBJ1-1 TRBD1 15
TGTGCCAGCAGTGATGTCGGCTACAATGAGCAGTTCTTC CASSDVGYNEQFF TRBV2 NA TRBJ2-1 NA 13
TGTGCCAGCAGCCTCGGGGGGGGGAACGAGCAGTACTTC CASSLGGGNEQYF TRBV7-6 NA TRBJ2-7 TRBD2 13
TGTGCCAGCAGCTTATCAGCGGGGATTTCCACCATATATTTT CASSLSAGISTIYF TRBV7-8 NA TRBJ1-3 NA 14
TGTGCCAGCAGCTTCCCGGGACAGGGGAATGAAAAACTGTTTTTT CASSFPGQGNEKLFF TRBV7-8 NA TRBJ1-4 TRBD1 15
TGTGCCAGCAGCTTCGGGGGTGCCTATGGCTACACCTTC CASSFGGAYGYTF TRBV7-9 NA TRBJ1-2 NA 13
TGTGCCAGCAGTACCAACCCAGGGGGCGGTTTATACAGTCAGTACTTC CASSTNPGGGLYSQYF TRBV28 NA TRBJ2-4 TRBD1 16
TGTGCCAGCAGCCCGCCGGGTAGCGGGGTTTACAATGAGCAGTTCTTC CASSPPGSGVYNEQFF TRBV7-3 NA TRBJ2-1 TRBD2 16
TGTGCCAGCAGCGGCCTAGGGGGCGAGACCCAGTACTTC CASSGLGGETQYF TRBV2 NA TRBJ2-5 TRBD1 13
TGTGCCAGCAGCCAACATGCTAGCACTGAGCAGTTCTTC CASSQHASTEQFF TRBV4-2 NA TRBJ2-1 NA 13
TGTGCCAGCAGCGTAGGAACGGGTAGCGCGTATGCGCAGTATTTT CASSVGTGSAYAQYF TRBV9 few TRBJ2-3 NA 15
TGTGCCAGCAGTTACGGGACTAGCGCAACCTACGAGCAGTACTTC CASSYGTSATYEQYF TRBV6-5 NA TRBJ2-7 TRBD2 15
TGTGCCAGCAGTGTCCAGAGCGGTTCCGTCTACAATGAGCAGTTCTTC CASSVQSGSVYNEQFF TRBV6-1 few TRBJ2-1 NA 16
TGCGCCAGCAGCGCCGGCTTTGCGGGAGGTCCCTACGAGCAGTACTTC CASSAGFAGGPYEQYF TRBV5-1 NA TRBJ2-7 TRBD2 16
TGTGCCAGTAGTATCCGCTCGACAATTAGCTACACCTTC CASSIRSTISYTF TRBV19 NA TRBJ1-2 NA 13
TGTGCCAGCAGGATACAGAACACTGAAGCTTTCTTT CASRIQNTEAFF TRBV28 NA TRBJ1-1 NA 12
TGCAGCGCACGCGGGGACAGTTCCTACGAGCAGTACTTC CSARGDSSYEQYF TRBV29-1 NA TRBJ2-7 NA 13
TGTGCTAGTGGTTTGAGGCCCCGGGGGAACACTGAAGCTTTCTTT CASGLRPRGNTEAFF TRBV12-5 NA TRBJ1-1 NA 15
TGTGCCAGCACGACAGTCTACGAGCAGTACTTC CASTTVYEQYF TRBV2 NA TRBJ2-7 NA 11
TGTGCCAGCTCATTGCGAGGAGATTACAATGAGCAGTTCTTC CASSLRGDYNEQFF TRBV18 NA TRBJ2-1 NA 14
TGTGCCGTTACGGGACTAGCGGGAGGCTACGAGCAGTACTTC CAVTGLAGGYEQYF TRBV6-6 NA TRBJ2-7 TRBD2 14
TGTGCCAGCAGTTACCGGACCACCGGGAGTGAAGCTTTCTTT CASSYRTTGSEAFF TRBV2 NA TRBJ1-1 NA 14
TGTGCGATCGAAGGGACAGGGAATGAAAAACTGTTTTTT CAIEGTGNEKLFF TRBV28 once TRBJ1-4 TRBD1 13
TGCGCCAGCAGCTTGAATGGCAGGTCCCCCCAGAAGGATGGCTACACCTTC CASSLNGRSPQKDGYTF TRBV5-1 NA TRBJ1-2 NA 17
TGTGCCAGCAGCTTCTTGTCGAGAGGCTACACCTTC CASSFLSRGYTF TRBV7-2 NA TRBJ1-2 NA 12
TGTGCCAGCAGCTTAGACAGGCGGTATGGCTACACCTTC CASSLDRRYGYTF TRBV7-2 NA TRBJ1-2 NA 13
TGTGCCAGCTCCAGGGGCTTGGCTAACTATGGCTACACCTTC CASSRGLANYGYTF TRBV5-6 NA TRBJ1-2 NA 14
TGTGCCAGCAGCCCAGGGGGGACTAATGAAAAACTGTTTTTT CASSPGGTNEKLFF TRBV9 NA TRBJ1-4 TRBD1 14
TGTGCCAGTAGTATAGGCGGGACAGGCGGTCAGACCCAGTACTTC CASSIGGTGGQTQYF TRBV19 NA TRBJ2-5 TRBD1 15
TGCGCCAGCGCAAATCGGGGATTAGCGGGAGTAAACGAGCAGTACTTC CASANRGLAGVNEQYF TRBV5-1 NA TRBJ2-7 TRBD2 16
TGTGCCAGCAGCGTTCAGGGGTCCGCCGGGGAGCTGTTTTTT CASSVQGSAGELFF TRBV6-5 few TRBJ2-2 NA 14
TGTGCCAGCAGTTTACCCCCAGGGAGGCGGGAGGGGACCGGGGAGCTGTTTTTT CASSLPPGRREGTGELFF TRBV28 NA TRBJ2-2 TRBD2 18